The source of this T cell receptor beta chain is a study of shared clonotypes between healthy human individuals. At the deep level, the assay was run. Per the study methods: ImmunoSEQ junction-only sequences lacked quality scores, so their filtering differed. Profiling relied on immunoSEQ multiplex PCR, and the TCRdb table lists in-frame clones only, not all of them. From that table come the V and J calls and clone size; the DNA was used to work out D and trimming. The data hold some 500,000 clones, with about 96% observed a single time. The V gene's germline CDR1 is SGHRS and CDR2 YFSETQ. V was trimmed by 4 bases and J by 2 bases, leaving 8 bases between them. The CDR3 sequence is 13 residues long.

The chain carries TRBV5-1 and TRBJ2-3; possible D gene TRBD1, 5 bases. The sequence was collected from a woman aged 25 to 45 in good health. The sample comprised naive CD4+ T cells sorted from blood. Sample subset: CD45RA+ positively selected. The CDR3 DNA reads TGCGCCAGCAGCACGGACACCACAGATACGCAGTATTTT. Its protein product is CASSTDTTDTQYF.